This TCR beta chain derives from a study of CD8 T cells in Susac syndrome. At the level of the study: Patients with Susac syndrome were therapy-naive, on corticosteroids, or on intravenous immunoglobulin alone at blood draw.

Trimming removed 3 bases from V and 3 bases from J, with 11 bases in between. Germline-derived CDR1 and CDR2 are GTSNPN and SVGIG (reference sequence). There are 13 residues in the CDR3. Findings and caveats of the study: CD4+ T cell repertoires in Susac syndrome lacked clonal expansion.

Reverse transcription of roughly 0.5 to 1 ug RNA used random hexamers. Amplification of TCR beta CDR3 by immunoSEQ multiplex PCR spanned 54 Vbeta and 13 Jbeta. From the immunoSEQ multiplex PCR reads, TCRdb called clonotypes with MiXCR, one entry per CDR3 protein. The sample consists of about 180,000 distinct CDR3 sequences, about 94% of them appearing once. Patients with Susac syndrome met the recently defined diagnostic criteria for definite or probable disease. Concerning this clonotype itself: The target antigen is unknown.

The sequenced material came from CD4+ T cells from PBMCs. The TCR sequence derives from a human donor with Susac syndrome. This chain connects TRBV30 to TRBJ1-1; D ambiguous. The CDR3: CAWSLRSYTEAFF. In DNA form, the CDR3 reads TGTGCCTGGAGCCTACGGTCTTACACTGAAGCTTTCTTT.